Shown below are 14 T cell receptor beta chains from a single sample sequenced in a study of T cells in Graves' hyperthyroidism and ophthalmopathy. Researchers took RNA transcripts and amplified the TCR beta CDR3 regions from them. The HTBI primer set served for first-round RT-PCR of the TCR CDR3. TCRdb re-called the multiplex PCR reads through MiXCR, storing one row per CDR3 protein. This sample has about 560,000 distinct CDR3 sequences, with about half found just once. Sample: peripheral blood or thyroid tissue (not recorded which). These receptors originate from a woman under 30 with Graves' hyperthyroidism.

This clonotype was seen a handful of times. The chain links TRBV7-6 to TRBJ2-7, with TRBD1 identical over 9 bases. Germline assignment: CDR1 SGHVS and CDR2 FNYEAQ. The CDR3 contains 14 residues. With 6 bases clipped from V and 6 bases from J, the junction kept 9 bases outside the gene matches. CDR3 DNA: TGTGCCAGCAGTCGGGACAGGGAAATTGGCGAGCAGTACTTC. This sequence encodes CASSRDREIGEQYF. The whole variable domain, filled in from reference TRBV7-6 and TRBJ2-7, reads GAGVSQSPRYKVTKRGQDVALRCDPISGHVSLYWYRQALGQGPEFLTYFNYEAQQDKSGLPNDRFSAERPEGSISTLTIQRTEQRDSAMYRCASSRDREIGEQYFGPGTRLTVT.

This clonotype appeared a few times. The gene calls are TRBV15 and TRBJ2-6, with D perhaps TRBD1 (5 bases). This CDR3 spans 16 amino acids. V lost 5 bases to trimming and J lost 2 bases, with 13 bases between them. CDR1 and CDR2 (germline): LNHNV, YYDKDF (reference sequence). The CDR3 sequence: CATSGHGFPGANVLTF. The CDR3, as DNA: TGTGCCACCAGCGGACACGGATTCCCTGGGGCCAACGTCCTGACTTTC.

The table lists this clonotype with many counts. The V gene is TRBV2, the J gene TRBJ2-5; unclear D gene. Trimming cost V 10 bases and J 5 bases, with 11 bases left between them. CDR1 and CDR2 (germline): SNHLY, FYNNEI. The CDR3 spans 11 residues. For the CDR3, the DNA is TGTGCCACCCGCGACGGGGAGACCCAGTACTTC. The encoded protein is CATRDGETQYF.

This clonotype was counted at least ten times. V usage is TRBV2 and J usage is TRBJ1-5; no clear D gene. Trimming removed 3 bases at V and 5 bases at J, with 8 bases between. CDR1 SNHLY and CDR2 FYNNEI come from the germline V gene. This CDR3 comprises 13 residues. This CDR3 is CASSDDGHQPQHF. As DNA, the CDR3 is TGTGCCAGCAGTGATGACGGGCATCAGCCCCAGCATTTT. The full variable domain, completed using reference TRBV2 and TRBJ1-5, is EPEVTQTPSHQVTQMGQEVILRCVPISNHLYFYWYRQILGQKVEFLVSFYNNEISEKSEIFDDQFSVERPDGSNFTLKIRSTKLEDSAMYFCASSDDGHQPQHFGDGTRLSIL.

The chain links TRBV4-3 to TRBJ2-7; 7 nucleotides match TRBD1. The CDR3 has 14 residues. The V gene's germline CDR1 is LGHNA and CDR2 YSLEER. The ends lost 1 base at V and 2 bases at J; junction bases unmatched: 2. This CDR3 is CASSQADRAYEQYF. The DNA for the CDR3 is TGCGCCAGCAGCCAAGCTGACAGGGCCTACGAGCAGTACTTC.

This clonotype was found a few times. This rearrangement joins TRBV12-3 or TRBV12-4 to TRBJ1-2; D unresolved. This CDR3 has 15 residues. Trimming shortened V by 2 bases and J by 8 bases, and 18 bases separated the two germline ends. The CDR3 DNA follows: TGTGCCAGCAGTTTACTTTCACCGCGGTCGGAGGGCTACACCTTC. Translating it yields CASSLLSPRSEGYTF.

Turning to this clonotype: Since no conserved phenylalanine or tryptophan closes the CDR3, a read error is the likely cause. The limits of the CDR3 on the DNA are not certain, so only TCRdb's listed CDR3 is given. J is TRBJ1-4 and V is TRBV15. Germline V gene sequence: CDR1 LNHNV, CDR2 YYDKDF (reference sequence). Ends included, the CDR3 has 9 residues. CDR3 protein: CATSRDLEY.

The chain carries TRBV20-1 and TRBJ1-2; 8 nucleotides line up with TRBD1. The J segment lost 5 bases and the V segment lost 4 bases, leaving 6 bases of the junction unmatched. The CDR3 has 13 residues. Germline assignment: CDR1 DFQATT and CDR2 SNEGSKA (reference sequence). CDR3 region: CSANDRGWYGYTF. DNA for the CDR3: TGCAGTGCTAATGACAGGGGATGGTATGGCTACACCTTC.

This clonotype was picked up a small number of times. The J gene is TRBJ1-2, the V gene TRBV5-4; maybe TRBD1 (5 bases). The CDR3 extends over 15 amino acids. Trimming removed 0 bases from V and 7 bases from J, with 16 bases in between. Germline values: CDR1 SGHNT, CDR2 YYREEE (reference sequence). CDR3 nucleotides: TGTGCCAGCAGCTTGGGCCCCCAGGGTGCGACTGGCTACACCTTC. Encoded protein: CASSLGPQGATGYTF.

The rearrangement links TRBV14 to TRBJ1-2; D remains ambiguous. Germline assignment: CDR1 SGHDN and CDR2 FVKESK. The CDR3 runs 13 residues. Trimming took 3 bases from V and 4 from J, leaving 9 bases between them. The chain's CDR3 is CASSQFKAYGYTF. The CDR3 DNA follows: TGTGCCAGCAGCCAGTTCAAGGCCTATGGCTACACCTTC.

The rearrangement uses TRBV5-1 and TRBJ1-5, with no clear D. The CDR3 sequence is 17 residues long. CDR1 is SGHRS, CDR2 YFSETQ, per germline. The germline V and J ends were trimmed by 3 bases and 3 bases, with 19 bases remaining between them. The CDR3 reads CASSSLPRGKDNQPQHF. CDR3 in DNA: TGCGCCAGCAGCTCCCTCCCACGCGGCAAGGACAATCAGCCCCAGCATTTT.

A note on this clonotype: A much larger clone differs by one base, so this may be a read error. The genes are TRBV29-1 and TRBJ2-5; 9 bases align to TRBD1. The CDR3 loop spans 13 amino acids. Unmatched junction bases numbered 9, after V lost 4 bases and J lost 9 bases. Looked up from germline, CDR1 is SQVTM and CDR2 is ANQGSEA. CDR3 nucleotide sequence: TGCAGCGTTGTGGGACAGGGATTTCAAGCCCAGTACTTC. It translates to CSVVGQGFQAQYF.

This clonotype has a count of ten or more. The rearrangement uses TRBV9 and TRBJ2-7, with a tentative D call TRBD1 (5 bases). Trimming shortened V by 0 bases and J by 7 bases, and 14 bases separated the two germline ends. This CDR3 is built from 14 residues. Germline V gene lookup returns CDR1 SGDLS and CDR2 YYNGEE. CDR3 bases: TGTGCCAGCAGCGTAGAGGGTGCAGGGATGGAGCAGTACTTC. It yields the protein CASSVEGAGMEQYF.

This clonotype was detected ten times or more. The chain is built from TRBV20-1 and TRBJ1-1, with a possible D match to TRBD1 (6 bases). Looked up from germline, CDR1 is DFQATT and CDR2 is SNEGSKA (reference sequence). Trimming removed 3 bases from V and 3 bases from J, with 11 bases in between. CDR3 length: 13 residues. The CDR3 nucleotides read TGCAGTGCTAGTTCATCAGGGGACACTGAAGCTTTCTTT. Its translation is CSASSSGDTEAFF.